The T cell receptor (beta chain) described here comes from a study of OX40 agonist ivuxolimab in advanced cancers. Across the study: With a range of about 23 to 85, age averaged 60 years, and about 80% were male. General study results and limits: On average, a greater number of expanded clones characterised CD8+ T cells relative to CD4+. Clones of CD4+ and CD8+ blood T cells grew by week 6 at doses of 0.1 to 3.0 mg/kg. Researchers did not establish what antigens the expanded peripheral T cells target.

The CDR3 is made up of 15 amino acids. Looked up from germline, CDR1 is MNHEY and CDR2 is SVGAGI. Trimming took off 10 bases at V and 5 bases at J, with 21 bases between the two ends. A note on this clone: Antigen unknown.

TCRdb's copy holds only in-frame clones and misses some; the assay was immunoSEQ multiplex PCR. The repertoire holds tens of thousands of clones, with about nine tenths as singletons. The chain links TRBV6-5 to TRBJ1-5; tentative D call: TRBD1 (5 bases). The sample here was CD4+ or CD8+ T cells sorted from blood, taken in a trial of the OX40 agonist ivuxolimab. This sequence was found in an adult with an advanced solid tumor such as melanoma, head and neck, liver or kidney cancer. The CDR3 loop reads CATSRQGVWDQPQHF. The CDR3 bases are TGTGCCACAAGCCGGCAAGGGGTATGGGATCAGCCCCAGCATTTT.